One sample yielded the 13 T cell receptor beta chains listed below, sequenced in a study of radiation and T cells in renal cell carcinoma. Using immunoSEQ multiplex PCR, the repertoire was profiled, and TCRdb retains in-frame clones only, with some absent. The sample shows roughly 58,000 clones, roughly 80% of them seen only once. Regarding time point: blood 4 weeks post-SBRT, at nephrectomy. Specified treatment: 15 Gy SBRT to primary tumor, nephrectomy 4 weeks later. The sample consisted of blood, taken from a patient whose treatment included radiotherapy and nephrectomy. Receptors were obtained from a man in his sixties with renal cell carcinoma.

The CDR3 is CASRRQRAVYGYTF. The CDR3 nucleotides read TGTGCCAGCAGACGACAGAGGGCTGTGTATGGCTACACCTTC. This chain connects TRBV6-5 to TRBJ1-2; D might be TRBD1 (5 bases). The CDR3 is 14 amino acids. Trimming removed 6 bases from V and 5 bases from J, with 16 bases in between. CDR1 and CDR2 (germline): MNHEY, SVGAGI.

The rearrangement links TRBV5-5 to TRBJ1-1; D gene uncertain. The germline V and J ends were trimmed by 3 bases and 1 base, with 10 bases remaining between them. Germline V gene data show CDR1 as SGHKS and CDR2 as YYEKEE (reference sequence). The CDR3 has 14 amino acids. This chain's CDR3 is CASSSQVTNTEAFF. The CDR3 nucleotides read TGTGCCAGCAGCTCGCAGGTGACGAACACTGAAGCTTTCTTT.

This clone was observed a few times. The chain carries TRBV28 and TRBJ2-7; D perhaps matches TRBD1 (6 bases). This CDR3 comprises 13 residues. Germline V gives CDR1 MDHEN, CDR2 SYDVKM. The CDR3 here is CASSRPQGLDESV. The CDR3 DNA reads as TGTGCCAGCAGCCGCCCCCAGGGGCTAGATGAGTCCGTC.

This sequence joins TRBV11-2 and TRBJ2-7; a weak D match, TRBD2 (5 bases). CDR1 SGHAT and CDR2 FQNNGV come from the germline V gene. CDR3 length equals 14 residues. The V and J ends lost 4 bases and 1 base respectively, with 11 bases between them. Here the CDR3 reads CASSSGLPSYEQYF. CDR3 nucleotides: TGTGCCAGCAGCTCCGGACTCCCTTCCTACGAGCAGTACTTC.

The V call is TRBV5-1, the J call TRBJ1-1, with 9 bases fitting TRBD1. Germline trimming cut 3 bases from V and 6 bases from J; bases unmatched to any gene: 12. The CDR3 is made up of 16 amino acids. Germline assignment: CDR1 SGHRS and CDR2 YFSETQ. The CDR3 DNA is TGCGCCAGCAGCTCGACAGGGGGGCCGTCTGGGGCTGAAGCTTTCTTT. Its protein product is CASSSTGGPSGAEAFF.

J is TRBJ1-1 and V is TRBV9; possible D gene TRBD1, 5 bases. The V end lost 0 bases, the J end lost 1 base, and 16 bases lay between the germline ends. CDR1 and CDR2 (germline): SGDLS, YYNGEE. This CDR3 region has 17 residues. The CDR3 sequence is CASSVATSMRGNTEAFF. The CDR3 coding sequence is TGTGCCAGCAGCGTAGCCACATCAATGAGGGGGAACACTGAAGCTTTCTTT.

The chain couples TRBV4-1 to TRBJ2-7; 9 bases are shared with TRBD1. CDR1 and CDR2 from the germline V gene are MGHRA and YSYEKL. The V segment lost 4 bases and the J segment 3 bases; nucleotides outside the gene matches: 1. This CDR3 region has 13 residues. CDR3 protein: CASSRDRDYEQYF. Written as DNA, the CDR3 is TGCGCCAGCAGCCGGGACAGGGACTACGAGCAGTACTTC.

The chain uses TRBV30 and TRBJ2-5; D is perhaps TRBD1 (5 bases). The J call is uncertain, as TRBJ2-7 better fits the DNA end. Per the germline V gene, CDR1 is GTSNPN and CDR2 is SVGIG (reference sequence). This CDR3 has 14 residues. The CDR3 loop reads CAWSEGYGSYEQYF. Written as DNA, the CDR3 is TGTGCCTGGAGTGAGGGGTACGGCTCCTACGAGCAGTACTTC.

V usage is TRBV6-5 and J usage is TRBJ2-1; tentatively, D is TRBD2 (6 bases). Per germline, CDR1 MNHEY and CDR2 SVGAGI. Trimming shortened V by 6 bases and J by 4 bases, and 10 bases separated the two germline ends. The CDR3 loop spans 13 amino acids. Here the CDR3 DNA reads TGTGCCAGCAGCAGCGGGTATTACAATGAGCAGTTCTTC. Protein: CASSSGYYNEQFF.

Only a few counts were recorded for this clone. The chain is built from TRBV29-1 and TRBJ1-1; no clear D. Trimming pared 3 bases from V and 5 bases from J, leaving 13 bases between. The CDR3 contains 13 residues. Germline V gene sequence: CDR1 SQVTM, CDR2 ANQGSEA. CDR3 loop: CSVDGVLETEAFF. DNA for the CDR3: TGCAGCGTTGATGGAGTATTGGAGACTGAAGCTTTCTTT.

The chain carries TRBV7-2 and TRBJ2-5; D unresolved. Per the germline V gene, CDR1 is SGHTA and CDR2 is FQGNSA. The CDR3 is 12 amino acids. The germline V and J ends were trimmed by 5 bases and 5 bases, with 9 bases remaining between them. The CDR3 sequence is CASSPTTETQYF. In nucleotides, the CDR3 is TGTGCCAGCAGCCCAACCACGGAGACCCAGTACTTC.

The V gene is TRBV6-1, the J gene TRBJ1-3; D not certain. Germline CDR1 and CDR2: MNHNS and SASEGT. This CDR3 region has 13 residues. V was trimmed by 7 bases and J by 1 base, leaving 8 bases between them. The CDR3 is CASIRESGNTIYF. The CDR3 DNA reads as TGTGCCAGCATCCGGGAATCTGGAAACACCATATATTTT.

V and J are TRBV10-1 and TRBJ2-1; D call uncertain. V was cut by 0 bases and J by 3 bases, with 9 bases left in between. CDR3 length: 15 residues. Germline V gene sequence: CDR1 WNHNN, CDR2 SYGVQD (reference sequence). CDR3 sequence: CASSESFDGYNEQFF. The CDR3, as DNA: TGCGCCAGCAGTGAGTCCTTCGACGGCTACAATGAGCAGTTCTTC.